This TCR beta chain is from a study of blood T cell repertoires in COVID-19. Across the whole study: Italy, Spain and the United States were the sources of the convalescent and acute COVID-19 samples. Sample material is recorded as cDNA or gDNA derived from T cells, B-cell-depleted T cells, or PBMCs.

Seattle's cohort entered during active infection and was followed longitudinally. Germline CDR1 SEHNR, CDR2 FQNEAQ (reference sequence). The V and J ends lost 3 bases and 0 bases respectively, with 6 bases between them. This CDR3 has 14 residues. Authors' processing steps: Quantification of nucleated cells was approximated via reference gene primer amplification. Clones were read by immunoSEQ multiplex PCR, and TCRdb kept only the in-frame ones, dropping some. The DNA gave D and trimming, while V, J and clone size come from that table. The sample holds roughly 570,000 clones, 85% to 90% seen once. The chain uses TRBV7-9 and TRBJ1-3; no definite D call. The specimen sequenced was peripheral blood. This clonotype was sampled from a woman aged 50 to 60 with COVID-19, enrolled during active disease. This CDR3 reads CASSLEISGNTIYF. CDR3 bases: TGTGCCAGCAGCTTGGAGATCTCTGGAAACACCATATATTTT.